The 15 T cell receptor beta chains presented below share a single source sample, sequenced in a study of cytomegalovirus exposure and HLA in healthy donors. Vbeta (60) and Jbeta (13) primers were used in the PCR. Sequenced by immunoSEQ multiplex PCR; TCRdb stores in-frame clones only, minus some. The sample has 150,000 to 200,000 clones; about 86% are singletons. Sequenced material: PBMCs. These receptors were collected from a woman between 18 and 29 years old in good health and CMV-seronegative.

The chain combines TRBV15 with TRBJ1-4; unclear D gene. Trimming cost V 8 bases and J 8 bases, with 21 bases left between them. There are 15 residues in the CDR3. Looked up from germline, CDR1 is LNHNV and CDR2 is YYDKDF (reference sequence). The CDR3 sequence is CATSRNPGGREKLFF. In DNA form, the CDR3 reads TGTGCCACCTCCCGTAATCCCGGAGGGAGAGAAAAACTGTTTTTT.

This chain links TRBV5-5 with TRBJ1-5; D is unclear. The CDR3 totals 15 residues. Between the trimmed V and J ends, which lost 0 bases and 0 bases, there was a span of 7 bases. Germline V gene data show CDR1 as SGHKS and CDR2 as YYEKEE (reference sequence). The chain's CDR3 is CASSLVQFSNQPQHF. CDR3 coding DNA: TGTGCCAGCAGCTTGGTGCAGTTTAGCAATCAGCCCCAGCATTTT.

The rearrangement uses TRBV10-2 and TRBJ1-5; 8 bases match TRBD1. V shed 5 bases, J shed 6 bases, and the junction held 3 bases outside the gene matches. This CDR3 is built from 13 residues. In germline, CDR1 is WSHSY, CDR2 SAAADI. The CDR3 nucleotides are TGCGCCAGCAGTCAGGGGGCGCCTCAGCCCCAGCATTTT. Translation gives CASSQGAPQPQHF.

The chain recombines TRBV11-3 with TRBJ1-1, with D perhaps matching TRBD1 (6 bases). Germline assignment: CDR1 SGHNT and CDR2 YENEEA. Trimming took off 6 bases at V and 4 bases at J, with 12 bases between the two ends. The CDR3 runs 13 residues. CDR3 in DNA: TGTGCCAGCAGTCAGGGGCTGGGCACTGAAGCTTTCTTT. Translation: CASSQGLGTEAFF.

The chain combines TRBV7-9 with TRBJ2-3; D may be TRBD1 (5 bases). V lost 3 bases, J lost 1 base, and 14 bases lay in between. This CDR3 is 16 amino acids long. Germline values: CDR1 SEHNR, CDR2 FQNEAQ (reference sequence). In nucleotides, the CDR3 is TGTGCCAGCAGCTTCTGGACAAGCCAGGGCACAGATACGCAGTATTTT. Translating it yields CASSFWTSQGTDTQYF.

CDR3 sequence reads: CASSLSRAGEKLFF. CDR3 DNA: TGTGCCAGCAGTTTAAGCAGGGCTGGAGAAAAACTGTTTTTT. The genes are TRBV28 and TRBJ1-4, with D perhaps TRBD1 (5 bases). Trimming took off 2 bases at V and 8 bases at J, with 12 bases between the two ends. Germline V CDR1 and CDR2: MDHEN, SYDVKM. This CDR3 contains 14 residues.

V usage is TRBV5-1 and J usage is TRBJ2-2, with D tentatively TRBD2 (5 bases). The CDR3 has 16 residues. Per the germline V gene, CDR1 is SGHRS and CDR2 is YFSETQ. V was cut by 0 bases and J by 0 bases, with 9 bases left in between. CDR3 sequence: CASSLAIAPNTGELFF. CDR3 nucleotides: TGCGCCAGCAGCTTGGCCATAGCGCCGAACACCGGGGAGCTGTTTTTT.

This clone was seen a single time. V is TRBV12-5 and J is TRBJ2-7; 8 positions agree with TRBD2. After removal of 1 base from V and 12 bases from J, the junction contained 11 bases not matched to a gene. This CDR3 is 14 amino acids long. From germline, CDR1 is LGHNT and CDR2 FRNRAP. Here the CDR3 reads CASGLGPGLGRPYF. As DNA, the CDR3 is TGTGCTAGTGGTTTGGGGCCGGGACTAGGTCGACCGTACTTC.

This clone was detected only a few times. The J gene is TRBJ1-1, the V gene TRBV19; D gene unclear. Germline V CDR1 and CDR2: LNHDA, SQIVND (reference sequence). This CDR3 comprises 12 residues. The V gene lost 5 bases and the J gene lost 3 bases, with 7 bases spanning the gap. CDR3 sequence (DNA): TGTGCCAGTAGTCCAATAGACACTGAAGCTTTCTTT. Protein: CASSPIDTEAFF.

V usage is TRBV7-9 and J usage is TRBJ1-5; D not certain. The CDR3 is made up of 12 amino acids. The ends were cut back, 7 bases at V and 4 bases at J, with 8 bases in the middle. CDR1 is SEHNR, CDR2 FQNEAQ, per germline (reference sequence). CDR3 protein: CASTQNNQPQHF. The CDR3 bases are TGTGCCAGCACCCAGAATAATCAGCCCCAGCATTTT.

This sequence joins TRBV11-2 and TRBJ1-5; D gene uncertain. Germline V gene sequence: CDR1 SGHAT, CDR2 FQNNGV. This CDR3 contains 10 residues. The ends were cut back, 5 bases at V and 14 bases at J, with 10 bases in the middle. The CDR3: CASSHGFKHF. The CDR3 nucleotides read TGTGCCAGCAGCCATGGCTTTAAGCATTTT.

The chain joins TRBV28 to TRBJ1-4, with unresolved D. With 2 bases removed from V and 0 bases from J, the gap between germline ends came to 10 bases. CDR3 length: 16 amino acids. Germline loops: CDR1 MDHEN, CDR2 SYDVKM. The chain's CDR3 is CASSLRRVATNEKLFF. CDR3 nucleotide sequence: TGTGCCAGCAGTTTACGACGGGTTGCAACTAATGAAAAACTGTTTTTT.

The rearrangement joins TRBV4-1 to TRBJ2-1, with 7 bases fitting TRBD1. CDR3 size: 16 residues. V trimming: 4 bases; J trimming: 4 bases; junction bases outside the gene matches: 10. Looked up from germline, CDR1 is MGHRA and CDR2 is YSYEKL. The CDR3 sequence is CASSRGTGQFYNEQFF. The CDR3 nucleotides are TGCGCCAGCAGCCGGGGGACGGGACAGTTTTACAATGAGCAGTTCTTC.

The V and J genes are TRBV4-1 and TRBJ2-7; 8 bases fit TRBD2. The germline CDR1 and CDR2 sequences are MGHRA and YSYEKL. Trimming cost V 1 base and J 3 bases; bases outside gene matches: 5. The CDR3 is 15 amino acids. CDR3 in amino acids: CASSQVPGGNYEQYF. As DNA, the CDR3 is TGCGCCAGCAGCCAAGTACCGGGAGGGAACTACGAGCAGTACTTC.

The V call is TRBV4-2, the J call TRBJ2-1, with 7 nucleotides matching TRBD1. Trimming took 4 bases from V and 13 from J; bases not matched to a gene: 28. CDR3 size: 19 residues. CDR1 LGHNA and CDR2 YNFKEQ come from the germline V gene. Here the CDR3 reads CASSRRVPGQGEPVPPQFF. CDR3 DNA sequence: TGTGCCAGCAGCCGTCGCGTTCCGGGGCAGGGGGAGCCCGTACCACCCCAGTTCTTC.